Included here is one T cell receptor beta chain sequence, with context. Germline V gene sequence: CDR1 KGHSH, CDR2 LQKENI. V lost 3 bases and J lost 6, with 18 bases in between. The CDR3 loop spans 17 amino acids. This sample was taken from a study of T cell changes during pregnancy in multiple sclerosis. Method: immunoSEQ multiplex PCR; TCRdb's copy keeps in-frame clones and lacks some. Found here are around 27,000 clones, more than 85% of them singletons; the top ten hold around 0.39%. The sample was CD4+ T cells from peripheral blood mononuclear cells, taken after pregnancy. J is TRBJ2-6 and V is TRBV18; a possible D gene is TRBD1 (5 bases). This receptor was identified in a female donor with multiple sclerosis, enrolled in a pregnancy study. CDR3: CASSPRSPGQKANVLTF. The CDR3 region has the DNA TGTGCCAGCTCACCGAGGTCCCCAGGGCAAAAGGCCAACGTCCTGACTTTC.